This T cell receptor (beta chain) was found in a study of memory CD4+ T cells and cytomegalovirus serostatus. Assay: immunoSEQ multiplex PCR; the TCRdb copy retains only in-frame clones and omits some. The data contain 45,000 to 65,000 clones, under 80% of them singletons. This clone was seen only a few times. Antigen unknown. CDR3 size: 12 residues. V lost 2 bases to trimming and J lost 0 bases, with 0 bases between them. Per the germline V gene, CDR1 is SGHVS and CDR2 is FNYEAQ. General study findings and limits: Of 150 to 200 reported CMV TCRbeta sequences, 60 to 85 were found in memory CD4+ repertoires.

The sort gate was single viable CD3+CD4+CD8-CD45RO+ cells for memory CD4+ T cells. The sequenced material came from memory CD4+ T cells from blood. The chain uses TRBV7-6 and TRBJ2-3; D is ambiguous. This clonotype was sampled from an adult in good health and CMV-seronegative. In DNA form, the CDR3 reads TGTGCCAGCAGCTTAAGCACAGATACGCAGTATTTT. This codes for CASSLSTDTQYF.